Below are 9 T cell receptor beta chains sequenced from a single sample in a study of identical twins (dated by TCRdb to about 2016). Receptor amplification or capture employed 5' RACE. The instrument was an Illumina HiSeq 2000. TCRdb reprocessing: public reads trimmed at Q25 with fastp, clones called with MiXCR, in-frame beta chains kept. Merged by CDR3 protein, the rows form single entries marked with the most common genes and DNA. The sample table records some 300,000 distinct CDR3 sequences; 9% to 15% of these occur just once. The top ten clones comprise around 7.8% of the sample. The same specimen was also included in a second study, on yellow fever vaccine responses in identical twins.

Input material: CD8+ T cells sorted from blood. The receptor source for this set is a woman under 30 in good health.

As DNA, the CDR3 is TGCGCCAGCAGCCAAGAGCGGGAGTTGTACAATGAGCAGTTCTTC. This translates into CASSQERELYNEQFF. The chain is built from TRBV4-1 and TRBJ2-1; TRBD2 matches 7 bases. V trimming: 0 bases; J trimming: 4 bases; junction bases outside the gene matches: 3. Germline CDR1 is MGHRA and CDR2 is YSYEKL. The CDR3 extends over 15 amino acids.

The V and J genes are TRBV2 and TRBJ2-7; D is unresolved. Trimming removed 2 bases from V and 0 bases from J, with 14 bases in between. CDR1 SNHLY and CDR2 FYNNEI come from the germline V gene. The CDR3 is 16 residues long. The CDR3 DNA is TGTGCCAGCAGTGAAAGTCATACCTCGAGCTCCTACGAGCAGTACGTC. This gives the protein CASSESHTSSSYEQYV.

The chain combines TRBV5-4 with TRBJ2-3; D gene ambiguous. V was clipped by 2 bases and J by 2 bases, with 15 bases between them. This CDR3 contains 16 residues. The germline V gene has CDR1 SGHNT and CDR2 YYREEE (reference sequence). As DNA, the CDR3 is TGTGCCAGCAGCTTTTTGTCAAACAAAGACACAGATACGCAGTATTTT. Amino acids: CASSFLSNKDTDTQYF.

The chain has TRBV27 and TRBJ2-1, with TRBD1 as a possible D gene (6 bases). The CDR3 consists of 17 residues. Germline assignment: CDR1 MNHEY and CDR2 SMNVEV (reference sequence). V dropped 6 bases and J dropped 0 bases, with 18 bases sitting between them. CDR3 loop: CASSRPRDTYSYNEQFF. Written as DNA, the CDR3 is TGTGCCAGCAGCCGACCCCGGGACACCTACTCCTACAATGAGCAGTTCTTC.

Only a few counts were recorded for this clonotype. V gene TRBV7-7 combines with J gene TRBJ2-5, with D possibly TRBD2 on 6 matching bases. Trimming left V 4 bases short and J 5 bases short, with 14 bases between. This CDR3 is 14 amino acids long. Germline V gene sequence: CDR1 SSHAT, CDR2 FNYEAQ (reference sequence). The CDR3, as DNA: TGTGCCAGCAGCTCCGCCGTCGGGAGTGAGACCCAGTACTTC. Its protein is CASSSAVGSETQYF.

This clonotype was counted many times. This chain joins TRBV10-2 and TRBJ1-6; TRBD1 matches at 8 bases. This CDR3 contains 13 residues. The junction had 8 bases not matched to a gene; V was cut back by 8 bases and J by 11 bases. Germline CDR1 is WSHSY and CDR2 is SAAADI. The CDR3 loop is CASGDRGSTPLHF. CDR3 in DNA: TGCGCCAGCGGAGACAGGGGCTCGACACCCCTCCACTTT.

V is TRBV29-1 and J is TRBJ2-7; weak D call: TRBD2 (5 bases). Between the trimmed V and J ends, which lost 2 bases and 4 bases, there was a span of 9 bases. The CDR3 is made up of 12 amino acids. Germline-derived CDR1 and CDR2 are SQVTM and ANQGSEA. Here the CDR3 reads CSVEMRGYEQYF. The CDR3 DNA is TGCAGCGTTGAAATGAGAGGGTACGAGCAGTACTTC.

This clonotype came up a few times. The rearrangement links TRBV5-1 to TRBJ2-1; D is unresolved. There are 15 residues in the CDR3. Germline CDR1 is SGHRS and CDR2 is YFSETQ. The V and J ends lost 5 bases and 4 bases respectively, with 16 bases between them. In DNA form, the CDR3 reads TGCGCCAGCAGTTCCGCCCTGCTCCCTTACAATGAGCAGTTCTTC. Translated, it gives CASSSALLPYNEQFF.

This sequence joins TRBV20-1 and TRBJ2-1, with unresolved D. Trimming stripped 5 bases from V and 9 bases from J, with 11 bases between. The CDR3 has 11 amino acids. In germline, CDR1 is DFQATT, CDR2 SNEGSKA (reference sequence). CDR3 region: CSAGNSCEQFF. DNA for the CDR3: TGCAGTGCTGGGAATAGTTGTGAGCAGTTCTTC.